Detailed here is one T cell receptor beta chain. The antigen remains unidentified. This entry comes from a study of cytomegalovirus exposure and HLA in healthy donors. Study overall: Of the donors genotyped, 398 in all, about 82% fell in the Caucasian-associated ancestry cluster. Study conclusions and caveats: Most TCR beta V segments were productive about 87% or about 30% of the time in an earlier analysis.

Donors were ostensibly healthy at sampling, although undocumented immune exposures were probable. PCR was performed using 60 Vbeta and 13 Jbeta primers. Clones were sequenced by immunoSEQ multiplex PCR, and TCRdb holds only the in-frame ones, with some missing. The table includes tens of thousands of clones, around 79% detected once. The germline V gene encodes CDR1 SGHNT and CDR2 YYREEE (reference sequence). CDR3 length: 14 amino acids. Trimming removed 4 bases from V and 2 bases from J; junction bases left unmatched: 5. The clonotype originates from a man between 35 and 55 years old in good health and CMV-seronegative. The chain recombines TRBV5-4 with TRBJ2-7; 8 positions match TRBD2. Source material: PBMCs. CDR3 amino acids: CASSVSGRPYEQYF. For the CDR3, the DNA is TGTGCCAGCAGCGTAAGCGGGAGACCCTACGAGCAGTACTTC.